This T cell receptor (beta chain) was observed in a study of CD4+ T cells in melanoma. The junction had 6 bases not matched to a gene; V was cut back by 4 bases and J by 0 bases. This CDR3 contains 17 residues. Germline lookup yields CDR1 SGHDN and CDR2 FVKESK. Measured with immunoSEQ multiplex PCR; TCRdb has only the in-frame clones, and not every one. The sample holds some 110,000 clones, around 92% seen once. Study-level results: CD8+ T cell, macrophage and B cell function reportedly correlated with neoantigen-specific CD4+ T cells.

Comment on this clone: Its antigen is as yet unknown.

Material: peripheral blood. This sequence was found in a human donor with melanoma. This chain connects TRBV14 to TRBJ2-3; 11 bases match TRBD2. The CDR3 spells CASSPRLAGISTDTQYF. In DNA form, the CDR3 reads TGTGCCAGCAGCCCGAGACTAGCGGGGATTAGCACAGATACGCAGTATTTT. Full variable domain (rest looked up from reference TRBV14 and TRBJ2-3): EAGVTQFPSHSVIEKGQTVTLRCDPISGHDNLYWYRRVMGKEIKFLLHFVKESKQDESGMPNNRFLAERTGGTYSTLKVQPAELEDSGVYFCASSPRLAGISTDTQYFGPGTRLTVL.